The T cell receptor (beta chain) described here comes from a study of cytomegalovirus exposure and HLA in healthy donors. Whole-study findings and limits: Presence/absence results assume similar sequencing depth per donor, which may not hold. An analysis that came later showed most CMV-associated TCR beta chains appearing HLA-restricted. Immune exposure information comprised only CMV serostatus. Investigators reported more than 150 TCR beta chains as tied to cytomegalovirus.

A multiplex PCR was run with 60 Vbeta primers and 13 Jbeta primers. The data were produced by immunoSEQ multiplex PCR, yet TCRdb's version contains in-frame clones alone and is incomplete. The data show some 210,000 clones, 78% seen once. About this clone itself: Its antigen is currently unknown.

CDR1 and CDR2 from the germline V gene are SEHNR and FQNEAQ (reference sequence). The CDR3 is 15 amino acids. The sequenced material came from PBMCs. The chain employs TRBV7-9 and TRBJ2-5, with TRBD1 identical over 10 bases. The assigned J gene may be wrong: the sequence end matches TRBJ2-7 better. The sequence was collected from a male donor in good health and CMV-seronegative. The CDR3: CASSPTGTGAYEQYF. The CDR3 DNA reads as TGTGCCAGCAGCCCCACCGGGACAGGGGCCTACGAGCAGTACTTC.